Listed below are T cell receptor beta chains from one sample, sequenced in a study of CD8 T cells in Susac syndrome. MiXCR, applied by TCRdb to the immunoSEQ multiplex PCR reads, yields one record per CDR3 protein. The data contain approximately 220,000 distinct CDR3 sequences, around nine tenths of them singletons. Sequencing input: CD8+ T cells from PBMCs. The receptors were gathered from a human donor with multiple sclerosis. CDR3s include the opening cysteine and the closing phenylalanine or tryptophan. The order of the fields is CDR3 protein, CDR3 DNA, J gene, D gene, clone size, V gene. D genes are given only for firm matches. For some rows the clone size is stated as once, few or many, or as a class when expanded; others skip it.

CASSLVVSSTDTQYF	TGTGCCAGCAGCTTAGTAGTCTCCAGCACAGATACGCAGTATTTT	TRBJ2-3	NA	once	TRBV7-2
CASSGPGVTDTQYF	TGTGCCAGCAGCGGACCGGGAGTGACAGATACGCAGTATTTT	TRBJ2-3	NA	NA	TRBV5-6
CASNGGSASDEQFF	TGTGCCAGCAATGGGGGTTCGGCTTCGGATGAGCAGTTCTTC	TRBJ2-1	NA	NA	TRBV9
CASSPLVAALNEQFF	TGTGCCAGCAGCCCCCTCGTAGCGGCTCTCAATGAGCAGTTCTTC	TRBJ2-1	NA	NA	TRBV7-8
CASSPPLAGAYTDTQYF	TGTGCCAGCAGCCCACCTCTAGCGGGGGCCTACACAGATACGCAGTATTTT	TRBJ2-3	TRBD2	NA	TRBV7-9
CSVYSRERNNYGYTF	TGCAGCGTTTATTCCAGAGAGAGGAATAACTATGGCTACACCTTC	TRBJ1-2	NA	NA	TRBV29-1
CASSEGPLNTEAFF	TGTGCCAGCAGTGAGGGGCCCTTGAACACTGAAGCTTTCTTT	TRBJ1-1	NA	NA	TRBV27
CASSSLIQSSGNTIYF	TGTGCCAGCAGCTCGCTGATACAGTCCTCTGGAAACACCATATATTTT	TRBJ1-3	NA	few	TRBV7-4
CASSVSGGTSNEKLFF	TGTGCCAGCAGTGTCTCAGGGGGCACGTCTAATGAAAAACTGTTTTTT	TRBJ1-4	TRBD1	NA	TRBV6-1
CAISAPRKNEQFF	TGTGCCATCAGTGCCCCCAGGAAGAATGAGCAGTTCTTC	TRBJ2-1	NA	NA	TRBV10-3
CSVRGGQGASETQYF	TGCAGCGTGCGCGGCGGACAGGGCGCTTCAGAGACCCAGTACTTC	TRBJ2-5	TRBD1	NA	TRBV29-1
CASSEPSGSRTDTQYF	TGTGCCAGCAGTGAGCCTAGCGGGAGCCGCACAGATACGCAGTATTTT	TRBJ2-3	TRBD2	NA	TRBV2
CASSLEGVRSSYEQYF	TGTGCCAGCAGCCTAGAGGGGGTCAGGAGCTCCTACGAGCAGTACTTC	TRBJ2-7	NA	NA	TRBV12-3/TRBV12-4
CASASQGTSSYEQYF	TGTGCCAGTGCTTCACAGGGGACCAGCTCCTACGAGCAGTACTTC	TRBJ2-7	TRBD1	NA	TRBV19
CASSGDRVLQPQHF	TGTGCCAGCAGCGGGGACAGGGTATTGCAGCCCCAGCATTTT	TRBJ1-5	TRBD1	once	TRBV6-6
CASSPLEGVEAFF	TGTGCCAGCAGCCCATTAGAGGGTGTTGAAGCTTTCTTT	TRBJ1-1	NA	NA	TRBV3-1
CASVRGSQETQYF	TGTGCCAGCGTCAGGGGAAGTCAAGAGACCCAGTACTTC	TRBJ2-5	NA	NA	TRBV3-1
CASSGRTSGEFYEQYF	TGTGCCAGCAGCGGGCGGACTAGCGGGGAATTCTACGAGCAGTACTTC	TRBJ2-7	TRBD2	NA	TRBV7-2
CASSALLGWETQYF	TGTGCCAGCAGTGCCCTTTTGGGTTGGGAGACCCAGTACTTC	TRBJ2-5	NA	NA	TRBV6-4
CATSSLIVAEAFF	TGTGCCACCAGCAGCCTAATAGTGGCTGAAGCTTTCTTT	TRBJ1-1	NA	once	TRBV15
CASVGSSGQAKDYGYTF	TGTGCCAGCGTCGGGAGTAGCGGACAGGCGAAGGACTATGGCTACACCTTC	TRBJ1-2	TRBD1	NA	TRBV5-4
CASSLDPPNTGELFF	TGTGCCAGCAGCTTAGACCCACCGAACACCGGGGAGCTGTTTTTT	TRBJ2-2	NA	NA	TRBV7-8
CASSRNRHLLYYNEQFF	TGCGCCAGCAGCCGAAACCGACATCTTCTATATTACAATGAGCAGTTCTTC	TRBJ2-1	NA	NA	TRBV4-3
CASSSSLAGPNTGELFF	TGTGCCAGCAGTTCCTCCCTAGCGGGACCGAACACCGGGGAGCTGTTTTTT	TRBJ2-2	TRBD2	NA	TRBV12-3/TRBV12-4
CASSLEGTNTEAFF	TGTGCCAGCAGCTTAGAGGGCACCAACACTGAAGCTTTCTTT	TRBJ1-1	NA	NA	TRBV11-1
CASSPGTLEQYF	TGCGCCAGCAGCCCTGGGACTTTGGAGCAGTACTTC	TRBJ2-7	NA	once	TRBV5-1
CASSPDQGNTEAFF	TGTGCCAGCAGCCCAGACCAGGGGAACACTGAAGCTTTCTTT	TRBJ1-1	NA	NA	TRBV7-6
CASSYDTSGGTDTQYF	TGTGCCAGCAGTTACGACACTTCGGGAGGCACAGATACGCAGTATTTT	TRBJ2-3	NA	NA	TRBV6-2/TRBV6-3
CASSLSFRGQEYF	TGTGCCAGCAGTTTATCGTTTCGCGGGCAAGAGTACTTC	TRBJ2-4	NA	NA	TRBV27
CASSRDRNPTEAFF	TGTGCCAGCAGCCGGGACAGAAATCCCACTGAAGCTTTCTTT	TRBJ1-1	TRBD1	once	TRBV11-1
CASSPGAGNSYEQYF	TGTGCCAGCAGCCCGGGAGCAGGAAATTCCTACGAGCAGTACTTC	TRBJ2-7	NA	NA	TRBV5-4
CASSRTGTSGETQYF	TGTGCCAGCAGCCGCACCGGGACTAGCGGGGAGACCCAGTACTTC	TRBJ2-5	TRBD2	NA	TRBV7-3
CASSSLGRPYNEQFF	TGTGCCAGCAGCTCCCTAGGTAGGCCCTACAATGAGCAGTTCTTC	TRBJ2-1	NA	NA	TRBV13
CASSSYGETQYF	TGTGCCAGCAGCTCCTACGGCGAGACCCAGTACTTC	TRBJ2-5	NA	NA	TRBV7-2
CASSRTATGAPNYEQYF	TGCGCCAGCAGCCGGACCGCTACAGGGGCCCCGAACTACGAGCAGTACTTC	TRBJ2-7	TRBD1	NA	TRBV4-1
CASSQDTGRGTEAFF	TGCGCCAGCAGCCAAGACACCGGCAGAGGGACTGAAGCTTTCTTT	TRBJ1-1	NA	NA	TRBV4-1
CASSQMTLAGSEQYF	TGCGCCAGCAGCCAGATGACTCTAGCGGGAAGCGAGCAGTACTTC	TRBJ2-7	TRBD2	NA	TRBV4-1
CASSYRGEHEQFF	TGTGCCAGCAGTTACCGGGGGGAGCATGAGCAGTTCTTC	TRBJ2-1	TRBD2	NA	TRBV6-5
CASSFGPPYEQYF	TGTGCCAGCAGCTTTGGTCCCCCCTACGAGCAGTACTTC	TRBJ2-7	NA	NA	TRBV5-6
CASSLPRGAGSTDTQYF	TGTGCCAGCAGTTTGCCCCGTGGGGCGGGCAGCACAGATACGCAGTATTTT	TRBJ2-3	NA	NA	TRBV27